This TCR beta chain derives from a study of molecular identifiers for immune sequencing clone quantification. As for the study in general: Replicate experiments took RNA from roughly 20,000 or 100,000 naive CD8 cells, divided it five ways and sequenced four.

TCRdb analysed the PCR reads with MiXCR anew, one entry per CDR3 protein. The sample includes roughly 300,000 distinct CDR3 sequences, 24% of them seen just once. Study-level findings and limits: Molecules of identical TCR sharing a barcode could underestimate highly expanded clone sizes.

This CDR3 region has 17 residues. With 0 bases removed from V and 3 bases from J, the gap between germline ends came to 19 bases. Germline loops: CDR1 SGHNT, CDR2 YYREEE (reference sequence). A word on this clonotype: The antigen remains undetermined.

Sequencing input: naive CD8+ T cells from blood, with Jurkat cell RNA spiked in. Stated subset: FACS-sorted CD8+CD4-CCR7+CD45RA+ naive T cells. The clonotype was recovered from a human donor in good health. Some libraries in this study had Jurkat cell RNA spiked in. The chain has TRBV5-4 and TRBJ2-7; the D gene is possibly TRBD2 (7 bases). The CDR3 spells CASSLATVGGGNYEQYF. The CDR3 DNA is TGTGCCAGCAGCTTGGCTACAGTAGGGGGGGGAAACTACGAGCAGTACTTC.